The clone carrying this T cell receptor (beta chain) appeared a few times. The data belong to a study of T-cell memory formation after mild COVID-19. Using its own MiXCR run on the 5' RACE reads, TCRdb lists one record per CDR3 protein. The sample has 500,000 to 600,000 distinct CDR3 sequences, 18% seen once. There are 13 residues in the CDR3. Looked up from germline, CDR1 is SGHRS and CDR2 is YFSETQ. Trimming removed 4 bases from V and 7 bases from J; junction bases left unmatched: 6. The TCR comes from an adult woman who had mild COVID-19 (a few samples of this study predate the infection). Cell type and time point are not known. V usage is TRBV5-1 and J usage is TRBJ2-7, with 9 bases fitting TRBD1. Sequencing was performed on PBMCs or a T cell subset sorted from them (not recorded which). This chain's CDR3 is CASSLVGQGEQYF. The CDR3, as DNA: TGCGCCAGCAGCCTCGTTGGACAGGGGGAGCAGTACTTC.